This is a list of T cell receptor beta chains from one sample in a study of CD8+ T cells in alopecia areata. Libraries were prepared by immunoSEQ multiplex PCR; TCRdb keeps only in-frame clonotypes and omits some of them. The data show about 150,000 clones, with about 51% seen just once and approximately 19% held by the top ten. The sample consisted of CD8+ T cells sorted from blood, taken at week 0. These receptor sequences come from a human donor with alopecia areata. Both conserved end residues are part of each CDR3. Each record gives: CDR3 protein, clone size, V gene, CDR3 length, J gene. Size tells how often a clone was seen (once, few, many) or the class of an expanded clone, and some rows leave it out.

CDR3: CASSVRWDSYEQYF; size: -; V: TRBV9; length: 14; J: TRBJ2-7
CDR3: CASSLMGQGVAGELFF; size: few; V: TRBV5-6; length: 16; J: TRBJ2-2
CDR3: CASSQDGSEQFF; size: -; V: TRBV4-1; length: 12; J: TRBJ2-1
CDR3: CASSDSYEQYF; size: few; V: TRBV5-1; length: 11; J: TRBJ2-7
CDR3: CAWRGGQGRNEKLFF; size: -; V: TRBV30; length: 15; J: TRBJ1-4
CDR3: CASSLVPRDEEYF; size: -; V: TRBV5-4; length: 13; J: TRBJ2-7
CDR3: CSVYSGANVLTF; size: -; V: TRBV29-1; length: 12; J: TRBJ2-6
CDR3: CASSFIGQEAFF; size: -; V: TRBV5-6; length: 12; J: TRBJ1-1
CDR3: CASSPAAGARGETQYF; size: -; V: TRBV27; length: 16; J: TRBJ2-5
CDR3: CASSLSEGSGNTIYF; size: -; V: TRBV27; length: 15; J: TRBJ1-3
CDR3: CASSALSDNTEAFF; size: once; V: TRBV25-1; length: 14; J: TRBJ1-1
CDR3: CASSLGRGTYNEQFF; size: -; V: TRBV27; length: 15; J: TRBJ2-1
CDR3: CASSAYLGYTF; size: -; V: TRBV2; length: 11; J: TRBJ1-2
CDR3: CASSQDRAGNQPQHF; size: -; V: TRBV4-3; length: 15; J: TRBJ1-5
CDR3: CASSLSDRGPPSYEQYF; size: -; V: TRBV5-1; length: 17; J: TRBJ2-7
CDR3: CSVHRERDYGYTF; size: -; V: TRBV29-1; length: 13; J: TRBJ1-2
CDR3: CASSALGGRDTRRYQETQYF; size: -; V: TRBV5-1; length: 20; J: TRBJ2-5
CDR3: CSVAGTDRNYEQYF; size: -; V: TRBV29-1; length: 14; J: TRBJ2-7
CDR3: CASSLGGGNQPQHF; size: -; V: TRBV7-9; length: 14; J: TRBJ1-5
CDR3: CASSQTPRGDEQYF; size: -; V: TRBV4-1; length: 14; J: TRBJ2-7
CDR3: CSATEGAEAFF; size: -; V: TRBV20-1; length: 11; J: TRBJ1-1
CDR3: CASSPTQRYGYTF; size: -; V: TRBV6-5; length: 13; J: TRBJ1-2
CDR3: CASSLDNSPLHF; size: -; V: TRBV4-1; length: 12; J: TRBJ1-6
CDR3: CSVEVARSYEQYF; size: once; V: TRBV29-1; length: 13; J: TRBJ2-7
CDR3: CASGTDRETQYF; size: -; V: TRBV2; length: 12; J: TRBJ2-5
CDR3: CASSDLHQRGWGNQPQHF; size: -; V: TRBV25-1; length: 18; J: TRBJ1-5
CDR3: CAWSVSGGGGYTF; size: -; V: TRBV30; length: 13; J: TRBJ1-2
CDR3: CSVVMGFEAFF; size: -; V: TRBV29-1; length: 11; J: TRBJ1-1
CDR3: CASSENRGLESPLHF; size: -; V: TRBV7-6; length: 15; J: TRBJ1-6
CDR3: CSVEGQDYEQYF; size: -; V: TRBV29-1; length: 12; J: TRBJ2-7
CDR3: CASGQGIYYEQYF; size: -; V: TRBV12-5; length: 13; J: TRBJ2-7
CDR3: CASSHTGEQYF; size: -; V: TRBV6-5; length: 11; J: TRBJ2-7
CDR3: CASTPGTGEQFF; size: once; V: TRBV6-6; length: 12; J: TRBJ2-1
CDR3: CASSLDQANYGYTF; size: -; V: TRBV5-6; length: 14; J: TRBJ1-2
CDR3: CASRIGGVKNIQYF; size: -; V: TRBV5-6; length: 14; J: TRBJ2-4